The source of this T cell receptor beta chain is a study of regulatory T cells in long-lasting Graves disease. Time point described: newly diagnosed GD, antithyroid drugs for less than 3 months. Following extraction of RNA from PBMCs, that RNA was used to make the TCR library. Arm-PCR of CDR3 regions and iRepertoire HTBI primers were used to build TCR beta libraries. Using its own MiXCR run on the multiplex PCR reads, TCRdb lists one record per CDR3 protein. The top ten clones hold 20% of a sample with approximately 390,000 distinct CDR3 sequences, 15% to 20% of them seen once. There are many counts of this clonotype. The same specimen was also included in a second study, on T cells in Graves' hyperthyroidism and ophthalmopathy. That source adds: Researchers report that a 13 V-J model separated ophthalmopathy from stable hyperthyroidism.

The sequenced sample was peripheral blood mononuclear cells (PBMCs), obtained at new diagnosis, from a patient treated with antithyroid drugs. This clonotype was obtained from a young woman with Graves disease.

This CDR3 is CASSLRTSSYNEQFF. The DNA of the CDR3 is TGTGCCAGCAGCTTAAGGACCAGCTCCTACAATGAGCAGTTCTTC. The chain joins TRBV11-3 to TRBJ2-1, with D hard to call. CDR1 SGHNT and CDR2 YENEEA come from the germline V gene. The CDR3 totals 15 residues. Trimming pared 2 bases from V and 0 bases from J, leaving 8 bases between.